The 2 T cell receptor beta chains given below trace back to one sample, sequenced in a study of shared clonotypes between healthy human individuals. Some clones are missing from TCRdb's copy, which holds only in-frame ones; the method was immunoSEQ multiplex PCR. The data show some 500,000 clones, more than 70% seen once. Sequencing was carried out using PBMCs. Receptor source: a middle-aged woman in good health. Some clones in this sample may be carry-over from other donors' samples.

The V gene is TRBV30, the J gene TRBJ1-1; 9 positions agree with TRBD1. The CDR3 loop spans 14 amino acids. Trimming at V came to 0 bases and at J to 1 base, leaving 0 bases not matched to a gene. From germline, CDR1 is GTSNPN and CDR2 SVGIG (reference sequence). CDR3 in DNA: TGTGCCTGGAGTGTACAGGGGGCGAACACTGAAGCTTTCTTT. As protein: CAWSVQGANTEAFF.

This clone was detected only once. The chain couples TRBV28 to TRBJ2-7; 7 nucleotides agree with TRBD1. The V and J ends lost 6 bases and 2 bases, in that order; junction bases with no gene match: 10. The CDR3 sequence is 15 residues long. CDR1 and CDR2 (germline): MDHEN, SYDVKM. CDR3 sequence reads: CASSPGTAVPYEQYF. The CDR3 bases are TGTGCCAGCAGCCCCGGGACAGCGGTCCCCTACGAGCAGTACTTC.